Presented here are 28 T cell receptor beta chains from one specimen sequenced in a study of blood T cell repertoires in COVID-19. Some clones are missing from TCRdb's copy, which holds only in-frame ones; the method was immunoSEQ multiplex PCR. The table records 90,000 to 120,000 clones, about 90% of them present only once. Sequenced sample: peripheral blood. These receptors all stem from a woman aged 30 to 39 with acute or convalescent COVID-19.

The J gene is TRBJ1-5, the V gene TRBV4-1; D uncertain. V lost 4 bases, J lost 4 bases, and 11 bases lay in between. The CDR3 consists of 14 residues. Germline V gene sequence: CDR1 MGHRA, CDR2 YSYEKL. This CDR3 reads CASSPGSWNQPQHF. As DNA, the CDR3 is TGCGCCAGCAGCCCGGGGAGTTGGAATCAGCCCCAGCATTTT.

J is TRBJ1-5 and V is TRBV10-3; the match to TRBD1 covers 9 bases. V was pared by 10 bases and J by 6 bases, with 16 bases of the junction left unmatched. CDR3 length: 16 residues. CDR1 is ENHRY and CDR2 is SYGVKD in the germline V gene. CDR3 sequence: CATALGGTGMGQPQHF. The CDR3 coding sequence is TGTGCCACCGCCTTGGGTGGGACAGGGATGGGTCAGCCCCAGCATTTT.

The V call is TRBV7-9, the J call TRBJ2-5; D ambiguous. Deletions cut 6 bases from V and 3 bases from J, with 8 bases between. The CDR3 consists of 12 residues. The germline V gene has CDR1 SEHNR and CDR2 FQNEAQ (reference sequence). CDR3 sequence reads: CASSRREETQYF. DNA of the CDR3: TGTGCCAGCAGTAGACGGGAAGAGACCCAGTACTTC.

This clone was counted once. The genes are TRBV30 and TRBJ1-1, with unresolved D. The CDR3 runs to 14 residues. Trimming took off 3 bases at V and 3 bases at J, with 14 bases between the two ends. Germline assignment: CDR1 GTSNPN and CDR2 SVGIG (reference sequence). For the CDR3, the DNA is TGTGCCTGGAGCGCAATGAGGATGCACACTGAAGCTTTCTTT. It specifies CAWSAMRMHTEAFF.

The CDR3 protein is CASSHGTSGSRIDTQYF. The CDR3 bases are TGCGCCAGCAGCCATGGGACTAGCGGGAGTCGGATAGATACGCAGTATTTT. The chain recombines TRBV4-3 with TRBJ2-3, with 14 bases lining up with TRBD2. Per germline, CDR1 LGHNA and CDR2 YSLEER. The CDR3 is 17 residues long. V lost 3 bases, J lost 5 bases, and 7 bases stayed unmatched.

This clone appeared a single time. The chain uses TRBV7-6 and TRBJ1-5; tentatively, D is TRBD1 (6 bases). Looked up from germline, CDR1 is SGHVS and CDR2 is FNYEAQ. The V gene lost 3 bases and the J gene lost 0 bases, with 12 bases spanning the gap. CDR3 length equals 16 residues. The CDR3 reads CASSLLTGNSNQPQHF. Written as DNA, the CDR3 is TGTGCCAGCAGCTTGTTAACAGGGAATAGCAATCAGCCCCAGCATTTT.

CDR3 coding DNA: TGTGCCAGCAGCTTAGGAGGCGGGGGGCTCCAAGAGACCCAGTACTTC. Translation: CASSLGGGGLQETQYF. The chain joins TRBV11-3 to TRBJ2-5; 8 bases map to TRBD2. There are 16 residues in the CDR3. After removal of 1 base from V and 1 base from J, the junction contained 5 bases not matched to a gene. Germline values: CDR1 SGHNT, CDR2 YENEEA. Drawing the rest from reference TRBV11-3 and TRBJ2-5, the complete variable domain is EAGVVQSPRYKIIEKKQPVAFWCNPISGHNTLYWYLQNLGQGPELLIRYENEEAVDDSQLPKDRFSAERLKGVDSTLKIQPAELGDSAVYLCASSLGGGGLQETQYFGPGTRLLVL.

The rearrangement uses TRBV7-2 and TRBJ2-7; possible D gene TRBD1, 5 bases. V was trimmed by 2 bases and J by 6 bases, leaving 17 bases between them. Germline values: CDR1 SGHTA, CDR2 FQGNSA. This CDR3 has 15 amino acids. CDR3 loop: CASSLSSRVGLEQYF. The CDR3 nucleotides read TGTGCCAGCAGCTTATCGTCCAGGGTGGGGCTCGAGCAGTACTTC.

This rearrangement joins TRBV14 to TRBJ2-7; D might be TRBD1 (6 bases). V was trimmed by 8 bases and J by 6 bases, leaving 11 bases between them. In germline, CDR1 is SGHDN, CDR2 FVKESK. The CDR3 extends over 11 amino acids. CDR3 DNA: TGTGCCAGCTCCTCAGGGGTCGAGCAGTACTTC. Its translation is CASSSGVEQYF.

CDR3 nucleotide sequence: TGTGCCAGCAGCCCCCGGCGGCAGATTAACTATGGCTACACCTTC. Translation: CASSPRRQINYGYTF. The rearrangement joins TRBV6-5 to TRBJ1-2; no clear D. With 6 bases removed from V and 1 base from J, the gap between germline ends came to 15 bases. CDR1 is MNHEY and CDR2 is SVGAGI in the germline V gene. CDR3 size: 15 residues.

The chain recombines TRBV2 with TRBJ2-5; the match to TRBD2 covers 13 bases. Germline values: CDR1 SNHLY, CDR2 FYNNEI. J gave up 0 bases and V 7 bases, and 20 bases lay outside the gene matches. The CDR3 is 21 residues long. In DNA, the CDR3 is TGTGCCAGCAATTTGGCGGCGGGCGAGACTAGCGGGGGGACGTACCAAGAGACCCAGTACTTC. It specifies CASNLAAGETSGGTYQETQYF.

The table lists this clone with a count of one. The chain combines TRBV7-9 with TRBJ1-5; D is undetermined. This CDR3 is built from 13 residues. Germline V gives CDR1 SEHNR, CDR2 FQNEAQ (reference sequence). V lost 1 base and J 3 bases, leaving 4 bases between the germline ends. The CDR3 reads CASSLGHNQPQHF. The CDR3 DNA reads TGTGCCAGCAGCTTAGGACACAATCAGCCCCAGCATTTT.

In this sample, this clone turned up a few times. CDR3: CATSRDSDRELGGYTF. For the CDR3, the DNA is TGTGCCACCAGCAGAGATTCGGACAGGGAGTTGGGTGGCTACACCTTC. The chain combines TRBV15 with TRBJ1-2, with TRBD1 matching over 8 bases. This CDR3 has 16 residues. CDR1 LNHNV and CDR2 YYDKDF come from the germline V gene (reference sequence). V was clipped by 0 bases and J by 7 bases; unmatched bases: 10.

The chain is built from TRBV27 and TRBJ1-2; 10 bases are shared with TRBD1. Per the germline V gene, CDR1 is MNHEY and CDR2 is SMNVEV (reference sequence). With 7 bases clipped from V and 0 bases from J, the junction kept 5 bases outside the gene matches. The CDR3 sequence is 15 residues long. The CDR3 sequence is CASTTGQGANYGYTF. In DNA form, the CDR3 reads TGTGCCAGCACCACCGGACAGGGGGCTAACTATGGCTACACCTTC.

The gene calls are TRBV7-2 and TRBJ2-3, with 8 nucleotides matching TRBD2. Germline CDR1 SGHTA, CDR2 FQGNSA. The CDR3 totals 15 residues. With 8 bases clipped from V and 2 bases from J, the junction kept 9 bases outside the gene matches. In DNA form, the CDR3 reads TGTGCCAGCGCGGCGGGGGGCCTTTACACAGATACGCAGTATTTT. Residues: CASAAGGLYTDTQYF.

A few counts support this clone. V and J are TRBV7-7 and TRBJ2-1; 12 nucleotides line up with TRBD2. This CDR3 comprises 14 residues. J gave up 7 bases and V 5 bases, and 3 bases lay outside the gene matches. Germline V CDR1 and CDR2: SSHAT, FNYEAQ (reference sequence). The CDR3 coding sequence is TGTGCCAGCAGCCCTAGCGGGGGGGCAAATGAGCAGTTCTTC. This translates into CASSPSGGANEQFF.

The rearrangement links TRBV7-2 to TRBJ1-1; D call uncertain. There are 16 residues in the CDR3. CDR1 and CDR2 from the germline V gene are SGHTA and FQGNSA. With 1 base removed from V and 0 bases from J, the gap between germline ends came to 12 bases. Written as DNA, the CDR3 is TGTGCCAGCAGCTTAGTACCCACAGCTATGAACACTGAAGCTTTCTTT. Its translation is CASSLVPTAMNTEAFF.

The rearrangement uses TRBV28 and TRBJ1-3, with 9 bases identical to TRBD1. The CDR3 has 15 amino acids. In germline, CDR1 is MDHEN, CDR2 SYDVKM. Trimming at V came to 7 bases and at J to 0 bases, leaving 4 bases not matched to a gene. This CDR3 reads CASNPGQGSGNTIYF. DNA of the CDR3: TGTGCCAGCAACCCGGGACAGGGCTCTGGAAACACCATATATTTT. Variable domain in full (rest from reference TRBV28 and TRBJ1-3): DVKVTQSSRYLVKRTGEKVFLECVQDMDHENMFWYRQDPGLGLRLIYFSYDVKMKEKGDIPEGYSVSREKKERFSLILESASTNQTSMYLCASNPGQGSGNTIYFGEGSWLTVV.

The chain is built from TRBV5-4 and TRBJ2-2; weak D call: TRBD2 (6 bases). The CDR3 contains 17 residues. The V end lost 3 bases, the J end lost 0 bases, and 15 bases lay between the germline ends. CDR1 is SGHNT, CDR2 YYREEE, per germline (reference sequence). The CDR3 loop is CASSSDPSAPNTGELFF. CDR3 in DNA: TGTGCCAGCAGCTCCGACCCTAGCGCCCCGAACACCGGGGAGCTGTTTTTT.

V and J are TRBV5-4 and TRBJ2-5, with 14 bases identical to TRBD2. V lost 4 bases and J lost 5; bases outside the gene matches: 7. The germline CDR1 and CDR2 sequences are SGHNT and YYREEE (reference sequence). CDR3 length: 16 amino acids. For the CDR3, the DNA is TGTGCCAGCAGCCCGACTAGCGGGAGGGCCGGGGAGACCCAGTACTTC. It specifies CASSPTSGRAGETQYF.

The CDR3 region is CASSLGQGRQPQHF. In DNA, the CDR3 is TGTGCCAGCAGTTTGGGACAGGGGCGTCAGCCCCAGCATTTT. The V gene is TRBV6-2 or TRBV6-3, the J gene TRBJ1-5; 10 nucleotides agree with TRBD1. Germline V gives CDR1 MNHEY, CDR2 SVGEGT. V lost 4 bases, J lost 6 bases, and 3 bases stayed unmatched. This CDR3 has 14 residues.

The chain joins TRBV18 to TRBJ2-2, with D maybe TRBD1 (5 bases). Germline V CDR1 and CDR2: KGHSH, LQKENI. The V end was cut by 0 bases, the J end by 5 bases, with 10 bases between. The CDR3 has 15 amino acids. The CDR3 loop is CASSPPQGGTGELFF. In DNA, the CDR3 is TGTGCCAGCTCACCACCGCAGGGCGGTACCGGGGAGCTGTTTTTT.

The V gene is TRBV7-2, the J gene TRBJ1-1; 8 nucleotides align to TRBD1. CDR3 size: 15 residues. CDR1 is SGHTA and CDR2 is FQGNSA in the germline V gene. J gave up 0 bases and V 5 bases, and 5 bases lay outside the gene matches. The CDR3, as DNA: TGTGCCAGCAGCCCGCGGACAGGGATGAACACTGAAGCTTTCTTT. This sequence encodes CASSPRTGMNTEAFF.

The CDR3, as DNA: TGCGCCAGCAGCTTGGGCCACCGGAGCTCCTACAATGAGCAGTTCTTC. Protein: CASSLGHRSSYNEQFF. V is TRBV5-1 and J is TRBJ2-1; D not certain. The CDR3 contains 16 residues. V lost 0 bases and J lost 0, with 10 bases in between. Germline assignment: CDR1 SGHRS and CDR2 YFSETQ.

This chain links TRBV30 with TRBJ2-7, with 10 bases identical to TRBD1. J lost 5 bases, V lost 0 bases, and 7 bases had no gene match. The CDR3 runs to 15 residues. The germline gives CDR1 GTSNPN, CDR2 SVGIG (reference sequence). The CDR3 spells CAWSVRDRGYHEQYF. CDR3 DNA: TGTGCCTGGAGTGTACGGGACAGGGGTTACCACGAGCAGTACTTC.

The chain recombines TRBV27 with TRBJ2-7, with D possibly matching TRBD1 (6 bases). Trimming cost V 2 bases and J 4 bases, with 9 bases left between them. From germline, CDR1 is MNHEY and CDR2 SMNVEV (reference sequence). The CDR3 is 13 amino acids. The CDR3 nucleotides read TGTGCCAGCAGTTTACAGGGGAGTTACGAGCAGTACTTC. The encoded protein is CASSLQGSYEQYF.

This clone was recorded only once. The chain combines TRBV13 with TRBJ2-1, with D hard to call. This CDR3 has 13 residues. Trimming cost V 8 bases and J 5 bases, with 13 bases left between them. Germline CDR1 is PRHDT and CDR2 is FYEKMQ (reference sequence). The chain's CDR3 is CASLLSVNNEQFF. In DNA form, the CDR3 reads TGTGCCAGCCTTCTCTCTGTTAACAATGAGCAGTTCTTC.

This clone was recorded a few times. The chain employs TRBV7-9 and TRBJ1-5; TRBD1 agrees at 9 bases. After removal of 5 bases from V and 4 bases from J, the junction contained 3 bases not matched to a gene. The CDR3 covers 14 residues. The V gene's germline CDR1 is SEHNR and CDR2 FQNEAQ (reference sequence). CDR3 loop: CASSTGTGNQPQHF. CDR3 nucleotides: TGTGCCAGCAGCACGGGGACAGGGAATCAGCCCCAGCATTTT.